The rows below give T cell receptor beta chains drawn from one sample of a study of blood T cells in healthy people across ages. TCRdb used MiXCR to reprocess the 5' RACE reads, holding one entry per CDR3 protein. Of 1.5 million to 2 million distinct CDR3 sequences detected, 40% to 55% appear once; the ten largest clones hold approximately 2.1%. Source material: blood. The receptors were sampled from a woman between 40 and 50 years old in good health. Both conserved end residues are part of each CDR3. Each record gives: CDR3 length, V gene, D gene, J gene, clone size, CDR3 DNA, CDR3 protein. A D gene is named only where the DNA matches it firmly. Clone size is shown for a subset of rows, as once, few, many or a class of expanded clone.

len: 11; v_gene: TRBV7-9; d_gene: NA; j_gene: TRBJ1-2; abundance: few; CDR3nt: TGTGCCAGCAGTCCTGGCGAAGGCTACACCTTC; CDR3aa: CASSPGEGYTF
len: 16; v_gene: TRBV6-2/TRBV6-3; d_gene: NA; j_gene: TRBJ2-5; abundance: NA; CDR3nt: TGTGCCAGCACCCCAACCGCCCGGGCAGGGATAGAGACCCAGTACTTC; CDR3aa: CASTPTARAGIETQYF
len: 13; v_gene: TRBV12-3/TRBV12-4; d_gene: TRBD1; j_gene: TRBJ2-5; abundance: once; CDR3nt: TGTGCCAGCCTAACTACAGGGGATATCAAGCAGTACTTC; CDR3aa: CASLTTGDIKQYF
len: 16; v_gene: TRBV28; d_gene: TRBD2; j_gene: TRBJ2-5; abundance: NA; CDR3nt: TGTGCCAGCAGTTACCCCCAGCTAGCGGGGGGGGAGACCCAGTACTTC; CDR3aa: CASSYPQLAGGETQYF
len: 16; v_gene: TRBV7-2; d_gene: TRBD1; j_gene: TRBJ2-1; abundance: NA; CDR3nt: TGTGCCAGCAGCCCAAGGGGGGGACAGGGGAGGAATGAGCAGTTCTTC; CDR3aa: CASSPRGGQGRNEQFF
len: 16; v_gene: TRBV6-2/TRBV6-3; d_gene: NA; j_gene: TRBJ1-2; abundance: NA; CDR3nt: TGTGCCAGCAGTTTGGGACGGGCCGGAGCTAACTATGGCTACACCTTC; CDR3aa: CASSLGRAGANYGYTF
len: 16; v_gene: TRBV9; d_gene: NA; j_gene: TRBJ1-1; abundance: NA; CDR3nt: TGTGCCAGCAGCCCCCCGGCAGGGGCAGGGGACACTGAAGCTTTCTTT; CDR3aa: CASSPPAGAGDTEAFF
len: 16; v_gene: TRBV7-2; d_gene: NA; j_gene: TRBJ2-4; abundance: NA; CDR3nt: TGTGCCAGCAGCCCGGTAGGTCGGTCGGCCAAAAACATTCAGTACTTC; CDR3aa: CASSPVGRSAKNIQYF
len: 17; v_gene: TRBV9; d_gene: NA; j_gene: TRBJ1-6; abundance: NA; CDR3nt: TGTGCCAGCAGCGTAGGAGGGGGGAACCCCTATAATTCACCCCTCCACTTT; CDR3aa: CASSVGGGNPYNSPLHF
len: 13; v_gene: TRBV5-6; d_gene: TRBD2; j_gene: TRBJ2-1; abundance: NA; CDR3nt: TGTGCCAGCATGCAGCGGGGGAGGAATGAGCAGTTCTTC; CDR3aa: CASMQRGRNEQFF
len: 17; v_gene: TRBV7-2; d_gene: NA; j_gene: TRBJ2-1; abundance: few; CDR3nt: TGTGCCAGCAGCCCCCGGCCCGGCTCTGGCTCCTACAATGAGCAGTTCTTC; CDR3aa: CASSPRPGSGSYNEQFF
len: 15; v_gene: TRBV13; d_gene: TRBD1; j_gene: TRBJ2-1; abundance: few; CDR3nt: TGTGCCAGCAGCCCGAGGCAGGGGGCGAAATATGAGCAGTTCTTC; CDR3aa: CASSPRQGAKYEQFF